This TCR beta chain was retrieved from a study of T-cell memory formation after mild COVID-19 (dated by TCRdb to 2020 to 2022). About the study as a whole: TCR sequence clusters from the two donors were found to be largely donor specific. Longitudinal TCRalpha and TCRbeta repertoire sequencing tracked T-cell clones expanding and contracting after mild COVID-19 in two donors. The cohort comprised two young, previously healthy adult volunteers, one female and one male. Broader findings and caveats from the paper: The second-wave clones that peaked on day 37 were not confirmed to be SARS-CoV-2 specific. Some responding clones were detected in pre-infection memory, suggesting pre-existing cross-reactive memory T cells joined the SARS-CoV-2 response. Contracting CD4+ clones appeared mostly in the CM and EM memory subsets, whereas CD8+ clones were enriched in EMRA. From day 15 to 85, contracting clones showed balanced CD4/CD8 phenotypes, whereas a second wave of clones that expanded from day 15 to 37 leaned towards CD4+. Only a couple of mild cases were covered by the study, and larger cohorts that include severe cases with pre-infection samples were considered necessary.

PBMCs were isolated by Ficoll-Paque density gradient centrifugation. A note on this clonotype: Its antigen has not been determined. It has no much larger one-base neighbor in the sample; base qualities were not kept.

The instrument was an Illumina NovaSeq 6000. TCRalpha and TCRbeta cDNA libraries were built by 5'RACE with constant-segment primers, adding sample barcodes and unique molecular identifiers. Trizol reagent was used to extract RNA from every sample. The libraries were amplified in two PCR steps, and the second step added a second sample barcode and Illumina TruSeq adapters. The libraries were sequenced on an Illumina NovaSeq using 2 x 150 bp paired-end reads. Per the original workflow: The reads were demultiplexed and collapsed into UMI-guided consensus sequences using migec v1.2.7. Using mixcr v2.1.11, UMI consensuses were aligned to TRA and TRB V and J templates and then assembled into clonotypes. A clonotype was counted as expanded or contracted only if both edgeR and NoisET called the change significant, with noise models trained on biological replicates. edgeR calls used a false discovery rate-adjusted p below 0.01 and a log2 fold-change threshold of 1. PCA with hierarchical clustering of max-normalized trajectories of the 1000 most abundant clonotypes was used as exploratory dynamics analysis. Separately sequenced CD4+ and CD8+ repertoires were used to assign the CD4 or CD8 phenotype of responding clones. The raw public reads went through TCRdb reprocessing: fastp at Q25, MiXCR clone calling, in-frame beta chains kept. For every CDR3 protein sequence, its rows merge into one entry that carries the most common genes and DNA. What appears here as the V and J calls and clone size reflects TCRdb's work, not the paper's. The sample table shows more than 120,000 distinct CDR3 sequences, and approximately 5.7% are seen once. The top ten hold 2% to 2.5% of the sample.

The junction shows trimming of 3 bases on V and 3 bases on J, and the gene matches do not reach 7 bases of it. The CDR1 and CDR2 encoded by the germline V gene (reference sequence) are LGHDT and YNNKEL. The CDR3, from cysteine to phenylalanine, totals 15 residues. This entry keeps only the CDR3 DNA: 45 bases, framed from base 1. The sequencing input was PBMCs or a T cell subset sorted from them (not recorded which). This clonotype was sampled from an adult woman who had mild COVID-19 (a few samples of this study predate the infection). The sample titles of this study are shuffled in the database, so cell type and time point are left out; the donor was told from shared clones. The receptor chain draws on TRBV3-1 and TRBJ2-7; TRBD1 agrees with 8 junctional bases. The CDR3 protein is CASSHRTGRGYEQYF. DNA sequence: TGTGCCAGCAGCCATAGGACAGGGAGAGGCTACGAGCAGTACTTC.